Here is one TCR beta chain with its context. Its antigen remains unknown. The sample comes from a study of cytomegalovirus exposure and HLA in healthy donors. The study ran its PCR with 60 Vbeta and 13 Jbeta primers. Method: immunoSEQ multiplex PCR; TCRdb's copy keeps in-frame clones and lacks some. The sample lists around 150,000 clones, roughly 85% occurring once. Study observations and caveats: In a later analysis, CMV-associated beta chains were mostly HLA-associated, it appeared.

J gave up 4 bases and V 8 bases, and 7 bases lay outside the gene matches. CDR3 length: 14 amino acids. The germline V gene has CDR1 MNHEY and CDR2 SMNVEV (reference sequence). This receptor was identified in a man in his forties in good health and CMV-seropositive. What was sequenced was PBMCs. The chain links TRBV27 to TRBJ2-1; TRBD1 aligns across 8 bases. CDR3 sequence: CASRVTGGYNEQFF. The CDR3 DNA sequence: TGTGCCAGCCGGGTCACAGGGGGATACAATGAGCAGTTCTTC.